The rows below give T cell receptor beta chains drawn from one sample of a study of monozygotic twins with inflammatory bowel disease. Reanalyzing the 5' RACE reads, TCRdb keeps one entry per CDR3 protein, without DNA. The sample totals roughly 140,000 distinct CDR3 sequences. The sequenced sample consisted of blood. These receptors all come from a human donor with ulcerative colitis or Crohn's disease, or a healthy co-twin of an affected twin (not recorded which). The CDR3 runs from the conserved cysteine through the conserved F or W. Fields, in order: V gene, J gene, CDR3 protein.

v_gene: TRBV29-1; j_gene: TRBJ2-7; CDR3aa: CSVETGREYEQYF
v_gene: TRBV5-1; j_gene: TRBJ2-7; CDR3aa: CASSPLGLGSSYEQYF
v_gene: TRBV5-1; j_gene: TRBJ2-1; CDR3aa: CASSLEGQGWMGSYNEQFF
v_gene: TRBV29-1; j_gene: TRBJ1-2; CDR3aa: CSVLGLGTGLSQYYGYTF
v_gene: TRBV7-9; j_gene: TRBJ1-1; CDR3aa: CASSPGPEAFF
v_gene: TRBV7-6; j_gene: TRBJ1-5; CDR3aa: CASSVKFGGSGQPQHF
v_gene: TRBV5-1; j_gene: TRBJ2-7; CDR3aa: CASSLAAGESYEQYF
v_gene: TRBV5-4; j_gene: TRBJ2-2; CDR3aa: CASSLAFTGNTGELFF
v_gene: TRBV7-2; j_gene: TRBJ2-5; CDR3aa: CASSFGWGGYPQETQYF
v_gene: TRBV6-5; j_gene: TRBJ2-1; CDR3aa: CASSYNPDSGDYAEQFF
v_gene: TRBV20-1; j_gene: TRBJ1-1; CDR3aa: CSAPQGGGTEAFF
v_gene: TRBV12-3/TRBV12-4; j_gene: TRBJ2-3; CDR3aa: CASSLVAGGPVADTQYF
v_gene: TRBV5-1; j_gene: TRBJ1-5; CDR3aa: CASSGLPSQPQHF
v_gene: TRBV7-9; j_gene: TRBJ2-1; CDR3aa: CASSSTYGQGRGDEQFF
v_gene: TRBV5-4; j_gene: TRBJ2-7; CDR3aa: CASSFQGVPGQYF
v_gene: TRBV6-1; j_gene: TRBJ1-4; CDR3aa: CASTTHQGAGEKLFF
v_gene: TRBV7-9; j_gene: TRBJ2-7; CDR3aa: CASSSGTTLIPYEQYF
v_gene: TRBV5-1; j_gene: TRBJ2-7; CDR3aa: CASSLGWDTYEQYF
v_gene: TRBV4-1; j_gene: TRBJ2-1; CDR3aa: CASSQATTGFENEQFF
v_gene: TRBV7-2; j_gene: TRBJ1-1; CDR3aa: CASSGAGKAFF
v_gene: TRBV19; j_gene: TRBJ1-2; CDR3aa: CASSTTGDTVNYGYTF
v_gene: TRBV20-1; j_gene: TRBJ2-1; CDR3aa: CSARLDYNEQFF
v_gene: TRBV13; j_gene: TRBJ2-2; CDR3aa: CASTGVHGELFF
v_gene: TRBV20-1; j_gene: TRBJ2-7; CDR3aa: CSASVDLTSYEQYF
v_gene: TRBV28; j_gene: TRBJ2-1; CDR3aa: CASSLTRTSGALGSYNEQFF
v_gene: TRBV5-5; j_gene: TRBJ1-4; CDR3aa: CASSRNWVTNEKLFF
v_gene: TRBV29-1; j_gene: TRBJ2-7; CDR3aa: CSVARATYEQYF